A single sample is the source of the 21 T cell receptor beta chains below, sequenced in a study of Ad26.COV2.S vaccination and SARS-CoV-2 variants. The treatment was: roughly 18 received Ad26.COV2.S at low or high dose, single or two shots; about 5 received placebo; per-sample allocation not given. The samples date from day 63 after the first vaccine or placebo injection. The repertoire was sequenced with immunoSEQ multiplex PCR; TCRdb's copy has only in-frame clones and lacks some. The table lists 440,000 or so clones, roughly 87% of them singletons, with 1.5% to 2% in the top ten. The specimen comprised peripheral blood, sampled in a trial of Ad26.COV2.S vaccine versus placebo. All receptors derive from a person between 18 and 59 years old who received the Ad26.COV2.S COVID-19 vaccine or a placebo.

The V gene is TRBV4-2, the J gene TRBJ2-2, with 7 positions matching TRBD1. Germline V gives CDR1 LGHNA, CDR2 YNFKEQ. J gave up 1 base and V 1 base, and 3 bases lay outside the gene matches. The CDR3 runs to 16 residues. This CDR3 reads CASSQVGTENTGELFF. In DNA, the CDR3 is TGTGCCAGCAGCCAAGTCGGGACAGAGAACACCGGGGAGCTGTTTTTT.

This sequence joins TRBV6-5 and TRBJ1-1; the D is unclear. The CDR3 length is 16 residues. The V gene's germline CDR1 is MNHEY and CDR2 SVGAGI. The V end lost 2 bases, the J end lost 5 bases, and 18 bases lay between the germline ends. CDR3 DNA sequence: TGTGCCAGCAGTTACCTGGGATGGGGAACCCTTACTGAAGCTTTCTTT. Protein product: CASSYLGWGTLTEAFF.

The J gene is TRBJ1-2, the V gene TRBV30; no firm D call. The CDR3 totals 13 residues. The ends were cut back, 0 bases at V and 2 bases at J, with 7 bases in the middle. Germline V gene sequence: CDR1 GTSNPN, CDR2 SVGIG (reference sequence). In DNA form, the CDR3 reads TGTGCCTGGAGTGTTAACCAGAACTATGGCTACACCTTC. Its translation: CAWSVNQNYGYTF.

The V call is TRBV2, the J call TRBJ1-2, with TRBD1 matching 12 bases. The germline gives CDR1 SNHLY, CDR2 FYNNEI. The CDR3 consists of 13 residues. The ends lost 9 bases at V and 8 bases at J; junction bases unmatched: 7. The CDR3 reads CARQGQGAKGYTF. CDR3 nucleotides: TGTGCCAGGCAGGGACAGGGGGCGAAAGGCTACACCTTC.

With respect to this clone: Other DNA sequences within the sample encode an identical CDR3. The CDR3 bases are TGTGCCAGCAGTTACTCGACAGGGATCACTGAAGCTTTCTTT. It encodes CASSYSTGITEAFF. The chain links TRBV6-5 to TRBJ1-1, with 7 bases aligning to TRBD1. V was pared by 0 bases and J by 4 bases, with 2 bases of the junction left unmatched. Germline lookup yields CDR1 MNHEY and CDR2 SVGAGI. CDR3 length equals 14 residues.

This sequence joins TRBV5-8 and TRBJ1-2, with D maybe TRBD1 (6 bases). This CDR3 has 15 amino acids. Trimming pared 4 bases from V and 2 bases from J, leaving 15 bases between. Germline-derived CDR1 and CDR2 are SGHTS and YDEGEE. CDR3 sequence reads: CASSLVWTENYGYTF. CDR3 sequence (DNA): TGTGCCAGCAGCCTCGTTTGGACAGAGAACTATGGCTACACCTTC.

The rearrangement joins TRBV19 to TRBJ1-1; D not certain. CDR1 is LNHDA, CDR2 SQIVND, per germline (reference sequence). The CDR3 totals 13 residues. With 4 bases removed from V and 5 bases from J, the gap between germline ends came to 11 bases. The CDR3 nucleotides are TGTGCCAGTAGTACAAACCCTAGGACTGAAGCTTTCTTT. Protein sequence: CASSTNPRTEAFF.

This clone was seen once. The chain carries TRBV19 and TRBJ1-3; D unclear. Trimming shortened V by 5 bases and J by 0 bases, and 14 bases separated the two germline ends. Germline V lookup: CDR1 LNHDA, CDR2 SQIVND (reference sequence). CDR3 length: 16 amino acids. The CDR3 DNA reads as TGTGCCAGTAGTTCTGAACTTCGGAGCTCTGGAAACACCATATATTTT. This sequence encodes CASSSELRSSGNTIYF.

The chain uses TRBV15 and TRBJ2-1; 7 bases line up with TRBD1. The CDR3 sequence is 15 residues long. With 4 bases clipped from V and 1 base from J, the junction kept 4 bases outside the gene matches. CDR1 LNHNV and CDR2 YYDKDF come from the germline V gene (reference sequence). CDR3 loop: CATSIEGASYNEQFF. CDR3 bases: TGTGCCACCAGCATAGAGGGGGCTTCCTACAATGAGCAGTTCTTC.

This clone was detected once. The CDR3 loop is CASSLVPSGTREQFF. The CDR3 DNA sequence: TGTGCCAGCAGCTTAGTACCTAGCGGGACCCGGGAGCAGTTCTTC. The chain is built from TRBV7-2 and TRBJ2-1, with 9 bases matching TRBD2. The J segment lost 10 bases and the V segment lost 1 base, leaving 8 bases of the junction unmatched. CDR1 SGHTA and CDR2 FQGNSA come from the germline V gene. This CDR3 contains 15 residues.

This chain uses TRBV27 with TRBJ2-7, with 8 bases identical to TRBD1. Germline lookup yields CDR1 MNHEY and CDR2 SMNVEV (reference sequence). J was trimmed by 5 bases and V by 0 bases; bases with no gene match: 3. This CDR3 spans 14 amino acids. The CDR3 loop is CASSLSDRANEQYF. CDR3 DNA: TGTGCCAGCAGTTTATCGGACAGGGCGAACGAGCAGTACTTC.

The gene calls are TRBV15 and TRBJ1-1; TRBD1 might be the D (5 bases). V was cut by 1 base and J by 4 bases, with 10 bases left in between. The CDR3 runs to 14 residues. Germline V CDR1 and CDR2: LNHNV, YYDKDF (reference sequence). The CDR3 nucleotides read TGTGCCACCAGCAGAGGGGGGACGTCCACTGAAGCTTTCTTT. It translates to CATSRGGTSTEAFF.

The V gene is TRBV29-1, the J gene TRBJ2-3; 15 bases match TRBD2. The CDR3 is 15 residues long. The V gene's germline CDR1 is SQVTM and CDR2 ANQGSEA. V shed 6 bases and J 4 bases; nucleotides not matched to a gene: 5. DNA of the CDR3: TGCAGCGTGGGTAGGACTAGCGGGAGGGCAGATACGCAGTATTTT. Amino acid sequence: CSVGRTSGRADTQYF.

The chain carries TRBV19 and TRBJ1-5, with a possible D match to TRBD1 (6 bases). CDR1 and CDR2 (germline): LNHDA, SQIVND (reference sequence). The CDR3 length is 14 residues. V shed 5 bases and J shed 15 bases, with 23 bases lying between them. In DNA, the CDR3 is TGTGCCAGTAGTCCGACACGGGACACGGAAAGAAGGCATTTT. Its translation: CASSPTRDTERRHF.

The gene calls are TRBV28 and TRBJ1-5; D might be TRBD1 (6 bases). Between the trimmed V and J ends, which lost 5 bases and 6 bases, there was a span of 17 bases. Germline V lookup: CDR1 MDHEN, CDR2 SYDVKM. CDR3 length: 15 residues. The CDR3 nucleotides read TGTGCCAGCAGTAGGGACAACACATGGGGTCAGCCCCAGCATTTT. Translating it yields CASSRDNTWGQPQHF.

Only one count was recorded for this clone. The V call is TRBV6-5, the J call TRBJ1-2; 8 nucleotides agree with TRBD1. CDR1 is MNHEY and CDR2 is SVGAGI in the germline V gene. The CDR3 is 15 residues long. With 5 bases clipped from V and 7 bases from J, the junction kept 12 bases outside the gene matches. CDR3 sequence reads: CASSNTGTGPRGYTF. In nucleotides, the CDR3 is TGTGCCAGCAGTAATACCGGGACAGGTCCACGTGGCTACACCTTC.

The CDR3 DNA follows: TGTGCCAGCAGCTTAGGTACGGAGACCGGGGAGCTGTTTTTT. Protein product: CASSLGTETGELFF. The chain joins TRBV11-3 to TRBJ2-2, with no clear D. CDR1 and CDR2 from the germline V gene are SGHNT and YENEEA. This CDR3 is 14 amino acids long. Trimming removed 1 base from V and 5 bases from J, with 8 bases in between.

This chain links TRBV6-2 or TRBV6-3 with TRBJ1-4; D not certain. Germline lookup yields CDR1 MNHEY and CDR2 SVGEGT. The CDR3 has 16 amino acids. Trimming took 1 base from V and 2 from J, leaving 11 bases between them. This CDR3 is CASSYWNLGTNEKLFF. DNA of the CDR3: TGTGCCAGCAGTTACTGGAACCTCGGGACTAATGAAAAACTGTTTTTT.

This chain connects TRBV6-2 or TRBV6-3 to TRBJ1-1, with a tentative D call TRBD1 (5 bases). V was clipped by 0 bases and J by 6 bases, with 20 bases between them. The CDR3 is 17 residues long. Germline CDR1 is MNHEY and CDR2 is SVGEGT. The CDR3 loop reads CASSYSGPSPPLSEAFF. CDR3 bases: TGTGCCAGCAGTTACTCGGGGCCAAGCCCCCCCCTCTCTGAAGCTTTCTTT.

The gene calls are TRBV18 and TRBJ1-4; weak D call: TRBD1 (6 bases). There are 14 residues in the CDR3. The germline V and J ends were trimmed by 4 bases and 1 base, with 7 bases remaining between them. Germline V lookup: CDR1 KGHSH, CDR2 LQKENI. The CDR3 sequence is CASSLQGTNEKLFF. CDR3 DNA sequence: TGTGCCAGCTCACTACAGGGAACTAATGAAAAACTGTTTTTT.

CDR3 nucleotide sequence: TGTGCCAGCAGTCCAGGGTTCGCGGGCGGCTACACCTTC. Its translation: CASSPGFAGGYTF. The chain recombines TRBV28 with TRBJ1-2; TRBD1 might be the D (5 bases). Germline CDR1 is MDHEN and CDR2 is SYDVKM. The ends were cut back, 5 bases at V and 8 bases at J, with 15 bases in the middle. The CDR3 extends over 13 amino acids.